This TCR beta chain stems from a study of cytomegalovirus exposure and HLA in healthy donors. The CDR3 is 14 amino acids. Germline-derived CDR1 and CDR2 are SGHNT and YYREEE (reference sequence). Primers: 60 Vbeta forward and 13 Jbeta reverse. The protocol was immunoSEQ multiplex PCR, while the TCRdb copy is restricted to in-frame clones and leaves out a portion. The sample yields 65,000 to 95,000 clones, of which the top ten take up roughly 1.5%. Sequenced sample: PBMCs. V and J are TRBV5-4 and TRBJ2-5; 8 bases align to TRBD2. The J call may be faulty, since TRBJ2-7 better matches the DNA end. The origin of this receptor is a woman aged 60-70 years in good health and CMV-seronegative. CDR3 bases: TGTGCCAGCAGCCCCGGGACTAGTCCCTACGAGCAGTACTTC. Translation gives CASSPGTSPYEQYF.